This T cell receptor beta chain was obtained from a study of blood T cell repertoires in COVID-19. Study-wide context: PBMCs, B-cell-depleted T cells, or T cells provided the cDNA or gDNA that made up the material.

The authors' processing: Amplification with reference gene primers provided the estimates of nucleated cell counts. This table comes from immunoSEQ multiplex PCR, and its TCRdb copy is limited to in-frame clones, with some not included. Clone size and V and J calls were adopted from that table, with D and trimming inferred from the DNA. The sample lists some 290,000 clones, 90% occurring once. This clone was observed a single time. Study members were between about 18 and 95 years old and lived in some 26 US regions. Within 2 weeks before study entry, exposed participants met a COVID-19 case. The CDR3 totals 13 residues. Trimming pared 4 bases from V and 4 bases from J, leaving 8 bases between.

Sequencing was performed on PBMCs or T cells enriched from blood (not recorded which). This chain joins TRBV12-3 or TRBV12-4 and TRBJ1-3; weak D call: TRBD1 (5 bases). The sequence was obtained from a woman in her 30s who had been exposed to COVID-19. This CDR3 reads CASSSHRGNTIYF. CDR3 nucleotide sequence: TGTGCCAGCAGTTCCCACAGGGGAAACACCATATATTTT.